This TCR beta chain was obtained from a study of shared clonotypes between healthy human individuals. About this clone: One end of the junction fails to match germline, which may point to a read error.

Sequencing was performed with immunoSEQ multiplex PCR; in TCRdb, only in-frame clones are kept and a portion is missing. The data show some 2,500,000 clones, with over 85% seen just once and about 0.39% held by the top ten. The CDR3 is 16 residues long. The germline V gene has CDR1 LNHDA and CDR2 SQIVND (reference sequence). The V call is TRBV19, the J call TRBJ1-5; D perhaps matches TRBD1 (6 bases). Source material: naive CD4+ T cells from PBMCs. Subset in this sample: CD45RA+ positively selected. The receptor was derived from a young man in good health. Some clones in this sample may be carry-over from other donors' samples. The CDR3 loop reads CASRMLGAPYNQPQHF. The DNA for the CDR3 is TGTGCCAGTCGTATGTTGGGGGCCCCGTACAATCAGCCCCAGCATTTT.